A selection of T cell receptor beta chains follows, all from one sample in a study of cytomegalovirus exposure and HLA in healthy donors. The protocol was immunoSEQ multiplex PCR, while the TCRdb copy is restricted to in-frame clones and leaves out a portion. Of about 160,000 clones listed, about 71% were seen once; the top ten hold approximately 3%. The sample taken for sequencing was PBMCs. The source is a woman in her thirties in good health and CMV-seronegative. CDR3s include the opening cysteine and the closing phenylalanine or tryptophan. D genes are given only for firm matches. The listing skips clone size in some rows; elsewhere it reads once, few, many or a size class.

V: TRBV7-9
J: TRBJ2-7
D: TRBD2
size: .
CDR3: CASSLGGARLAGYYEQYF
DNA: TGTGCCAGCAGCTTAGGAGGGGCCAGACTAGCGGGATACTACGAGCAGTACTTC

V: TRBV28
J: TRBJ2-7
D: TRBD1
size: .
CDR3: CASSSTPGTGNELYF
DNA: TGTGCCAGCAGTTCCACCCCAGGGACAGGGAACGAGCTGTACTTC

V: TRBV7-9
J: TRBJ2-7
D: TRBD2
size: few
CDR3: CASSLWTSGRWEQYF
DNA: TGTGCCAGCAGCCTCTGGACTAGCGGGAGGTGGGAGCAGTACTTC

V: TRBV9
J: TRBJ2-3
D: .
size: .
CDR3: CASSVSGLTDTQYF
DNA: TGTGCCAGCAGCGTATCGGGACTCACAGATACGCAGTATTTT

V: TRBV7-9
J: TRBJ2-7
D: TRBD2
size: .
CDR3: CASSLAGGLSYEQYF
DNA: TGTGCCAGCAGTCTAGCGGGGGGCCTCTCCTACGAGCAGTACTTC

V: TRBV6-6
J: TRBJ2-5
D: TRBD2
size: .
CDR3: CASSYAGGHRKETQYF
DNA: TGTGCCAGCAGTTACGCGGGAGGGCATAGGAAAGAGACCCAGTACTTC

V: TRBV7-8
J: TRBJ2-7
D: .
size: .
CDR3: CASSPDRNEQYF
DNA: TGTGCCAGCAGCCCGGACAGAAACGAGCAGTACTTC

V: TRBV19
J: TRBJ2-7
D: TRBD1
size: .
CDR3: CARTTGVGSYEQYF
DNA: TGTGCCAGAACTACAGGGGTCGGCTCCTACGAGCAGTACTTC

V: TRBV11-2
J: TRBJ2-7
D: .
size: .
CDR3: CASSTRQTLSYEQYF
DNA: TGTGCCAGCAGCACACGACAGACCCTCTCCTACGAGCAGTACTTC

V: TRBV10-3
J: TRBJ1-5
D: TRBD1
size: .
CDR3: CAISESTGGGQPQHF
DNA: TGTGCCATCAGTGAGTCGACAGGGGGCGGTCAGCCCCAGCATTTT